These 2 T cell receptor beta chains originate from one sample sequenced in a study of blood T cell repertoires in COVID-19. Clones were sequenced by immunoSEQ multiplex PCR, and TCRdb holds only the in-frame ones, with some missing. Of roughly 280,000 clones listed, 85% to 90% are singletons. Specimen: PBMCs or T cells enriched from blood (not recorded which). The receptor set was obtained from a woman aged 30 to 39 with acute COVID-19.

This clone occurred once. The genes are TRBV18 and TRBJ2-3; D is possibly TRBD1 (6 bases). Trimming took 5 bases from V and 5 from J, leaving 11 bases between them. The germline gives CDR1 KGHSH, CDR2 LQKENI. The CDR3 sequence is 13 residues long. Written as DNA, the CDR3 is TGTGCCAGCTCAACCTCGACAGGAGATACGCAGTATTTT. Its translation is CASSTSTGDTQYF.

This clone came up a few times. The CDR3 coding sequence is TGCGCCAGCAGCTTGGGCGGGGACACCGGGGAGCTGTTTTTT. Its protein is CASSLGGDTGELFF. The chain recombines TRBV5-1 with TRBJ2-2, with D maybe TRBD2 (6 bases). Germline lookup yields CDR1 SGHRS and CDR2 YFSETQ. V shed 0 bases and J shed 3 bases, with 6 bases lying between them. This CDR3 is built from 14 residues.